The source of this T cell receptor beta chain is a study of shared clonotypes between healthy human individuals (dated by TCRdb to the early 2020s). For context, the study as a whole: The cohort comprised a couple of women and a few men aged 18 to 49 years. To increase sequencing depth and limit assay-specific biases, different laboratories used diverse techniques to prepare libraries and sequence TCR repertoires. To estimate repertoire size and how much clonotypes are shared between individuals, the study performed deep sequencing of blood TCR repertoires from a handful of healthy adults. Leukapheresis yielded between about 0.94 and 8.9 billion PBMCs per donor. The research as a whole found: Pairwise subsampling led to the expectation that sequencing depth would affect the degree of clonotype sharing among donors. Sampling was restricted to blood, and TCR repertoires in tissues likely differ from the TCR repertoires found in blood. Because the study included only a small number of donors, the genetic and exposure-history diversity represented was limited.

Using the deep immunoSEQ assay, TCR CDR3 regions were amplified from genomic DNA by multiplex PCR. Genomic DNA extracted from each cell subset was distributed evenly over all wells of several immunoSEQ 96-well plates, and each plate served as one replicate. For unsorted PBMC, each replicate PCR was loaded with around 300 ng genomic DNA, equivalent to around 30,000 T cell genomes. Ten immunoSEQ deep assay plates were used to sequence the unsorted PBMC genomic DNA. Purified libraries were quantified with a Qubit 3.0 fluorometer, sized on a Bioanalyzer 2100, and re-quantified with the KAPA Library Quantification kit. Every immunoSEQ 96-well plate was sequenced on a dedicated single-read 150-cycle Illumina NextSeq 550 flow cell. The original methods were these. The immunoSEQ output contained only junctional sequences without quality scores, so filtering could not match that applied to full-length reads. Sequences were annotated with PyIR, a Python wrapper for IgBLAST v1.9, using IMGT germline references to assign V/J genes and CDR3. Any read was removed if the V/J assignment was weak (E-value above 1e-6), the CDR3 was missing, or the read contained stop codons, out-of-frame junctions, or ambiguous translated residues. V3J clonotypes were defined as sequences sharing an identical inferred V gene, J gene, and CDR3 amino acid sequence. Percentage overlap between repertoires was computed as shared unique clonotypes divided by the size of the smaller repertoire. Richness of each repertoire was evaluated using RTK rarefaction, the Chao1 estimator, and Recon v2.1 estimates of unobserved clonotypes. TCRdb took over this immuneACCESS table, retaining in-frame rearrangements with V and J assigned. Such tables are incomplete; in checked studies, under half of the missing clones stem from an unresolved V gene, and the remainder is unexplained. V and J calls plus clone size are reproduced from that table; the DNA served to infer D and trimming. A total of about 480,000 clones appear in this sample, over 60% of them only once. The ten largest make up 9.5% to 15% of the sample.

Note on this clone: No cognate antigen has been identified for it. No much larger clonotype is one base removed from it; base qualities were not supplied.

From its cysteine to its phenylalanine, the CDR3 spans 14 amino acids. Only the CDR3 part of the read is kept: 42 bases, read in frame from the first base. CDR1 and CDR2 are read off the germline V gene (reference sequence) as MNHEY and SMNVEV. Cut back by 5 bases and 4 bases, the V and J ends lie 14 bases apart. Healthy HIV-negative adults with no recently reported acute infections or vaccinations were included as donors. Only Caucasian adults living in Nashville, Tennessee, USA were represented among the donors. For unsorted samples, tens of millions of PBMCs were counted, and genomic DNA was extracted using the QIAamp DNA Blood Mini kit. Blood was collected by leukapheresis, and PBMCs were isolated by Ficoll-Histopaque density gradient centrifugation and then cryopreserved in liquid nitrogen vapor phase.

The chain links TRBV27 with TRBJ1-2, with no confidently assigned D gene. The source is a woman in her forties in good health. Some clones in this sample may be carry-over from other donors' samples. Input material: PBMCs. The CDR3 protein sequence reads: CASSLRIGPYGYTF. The base sequence is TGTGCCAGCAGTCTCCGTATAGGGCCCTATGGCTACACCTTC.